These 3 T cell receptor beta chains were sequenced from one sample in a study of blood T cells in healthy people across ages. It was with a sample-barcoded 5' primer and a J-beta primer mix that a second PCR of roughly 7 to 12 cycles was run. MiXCR, run by TCRdb on the 5' RACE reads, gives a single entry per CDR3 protein. The top ten clones hold approximately 3.7% of a sample with 550,000 to 750,000 distinct CDR3 sequences, around a fifth of them seen once. Input material: blood. The receptors derive from a man aged 65 to 85 in good health.

The chain joins TRBV7-9 to TRBJ1-2; unclear D gene. The germline V gene has CDR1 SEHNR and CDR2 FQNEAQ (reference sequence). Trimming removed 0 bases at V and 5 bases at J, with 13 bases between. The CDR3 has 15 residues. CDR3 residues: CASSLAFSGTYGYTF. The CDR3 DNA is TGTGCCAGCAGCTTAGCGTTTTCAGGAACATATGGCTACACCTTC. Full variable domain (remainder filled in from reference TRBV7-9 and TRBJ1-2): DTGVSQNPRHKITKRGQNVTFRCDPISEHNRLYWYRQTLGQGPEFLTYFQNEAQLEKSRLLSDRFSAERPKGSFSTLEIQRTEQGDSAMYLCASSLAFSGTYGYTFGSGTRLTVV.

The chain couples TRBV13 to TRBJ2-5; 10 bases are shared with TRBD1. The DNA end lines up better with TRBJ2-1; the J call may be wrong. Germline V CDR1 and CDR2: PRHDT, FYEKMQ (reference sequence). CDR3 length equals 14 residues. CDR3: CASSVRDRGQKQFF. CDR3 DNA: TGTGCCAGCAGCGTCCGGGACAGGGGTCAAAAGCAGTTCTTC.

The chain joins TRBV1 to TRBJ2-1; whether TRBD2, the table's D call, matches the DNA was not checked. TRBV1 is recorded as a pseudogene. The CDR3 sequence is 15 residues long. CDR3 sequence reads: CTSSRLAGGLHEQFF. CDR3 sequence (DNA): TGCACCAGCAGCCGTCTAGCGGGAGGGCTCCATGAGCAGTTCTTC.